These 2 T cell receptor beta chains share one sample of origin, sequenced in a study of identical twins. TCRdb re-called the 5' RACE reads with MiXCR, one entry per CDR3 protein. The sample comprises around 240,000 distinct CDR3 sequences, around 6.6% of which are singletons, and approximately 3.7% rests with the top ten. The sample was also reused in another study, on yellow fever vaccine responses in identical twins.

Sequenced: memory (CD45RO+) T cells sorted from blood. Source of these receptors: a woman aged 18-30 years in good health.

DNA for the CDR3: TGTGCCAGCAGCCAACGACAGGGGGCGAACACTGAAGCTTTCTTT. Protein sequence: CASSQRQGANTEAFF. V is TRBV7-2 and J is TRBJ1-1; the match to TRBD1 covers 10 bases. Germline assignment: CDR1 SGHTA and CDR2 FQGNSA. J gave up 1 base and V 5 bases, and 4 bases lay outside the gene matches. CDR3 length equals 15 residues.

J is TRBJ2-5 and V is TRBV28; maybe TRBD1 (5 bases). This CDR3 comprises 14 residues. The V end lost 2 bases, the J end lost 3 bases, and 10 bases lay between the germline ends. The germline CDR1 and CDR2 sequences are MDHEN and SYDVKM. CDR3 in amino acids: CASSLQGLEETQYF. The DNA of the CDR3 is TGTGCCAGCAGTTTACAGGGATTGGAAGAGACCCAGTACTTC.